This T cell receptor beta chain comes out of a study of T-cell memory formation after mild COVID-19. The CDR3 runs 8 residues. Germline loops: CDR1 MNHEY, CDR2 SVGAGI. For this clonotype: One junction end disagrees with the germline gene, perhaps due to a read error.

TCRdb used MiXCR to reprocess the 5' RACE reads, holding one entry per CDR3 protein. The sample shows approximately 230,000 distinct CDR3 sequences, 15% to 20% of them seen only once. The receptor was isolated from a man between 18 and 29 years old who had mild COVID-19 (a few samples of this study predate the infection). Cell type and time point are not known. Sequencing input: PBMCs or a T cell subset sorted from them (not recorded which). The V and J genes are TRBV6-5 and TRBJ2-5; D is unclear. This CDR3 reads CASSCVDF. CDR3 bases: TGTGCCAGCAGTTGCGTTGACTTC.